This TCR beta chain is drawn from a study of PD-1 blockade in classical Hodgkin lymphoma. Overall study findings and caveats: Newly diagnosed patients had diversity similar to the baseline diversity of complete responders. By cycle point C4D1, TCR diversity had risen significantly in CD4+ cells (but not CD8+ cells).

The time point denotes: cycle 4 day 1 (C4D1), after 6 weeks of nivolumab. Every one of the patients relapsed after autologous stem cell transplantation (brentuximab vedotin exposure was variable). Trimming took off 4 bases at V and 0 bases at J, with 11 bases between the two ends. Germline V gene sequence: CDR1 SGHRS, CDR2 YFSETQ. The CDR3 contains 14 residues. The method was immunoSEQ multiplex PCR; TCRdb's version includes in-frame clones alone and lacks a portion of them. Among roughly 100,000 clones listed, roughly 90% were seen once. Details on this clone: Its antigen is not identified.

The sample in question was peripheral blood mononuclear cells (PBMCs), obtained before the fourth cycle of nivolumab. J is TRBJ2-7 and V is TRBV5-1; D is possibly TRBD2 (6 bases). The receptor was isolated from a human donor with classical Hodgkin lymphoma. The chain's CDR3 is CASSDGDFSYEQYF. The CDR3 DNA follows: TGCGCCAGCAGCGACGGGGACTTCTCCTACGAGCAGTACTTC. Full variable domain (missing parts from reference TRBV5-1 and TRBJ2-7): KAGVTQTPRYLIKTRGQQVTLSCSPISGHRSVSWYQQTPGQGLQFLFEYFSETQRNKGNFPGRFSGRQFSNSRSEMNVSTLELGDSALYLCASSDGDFSYEQYFGPGTRLTVT.